This T cell receptor beta chain emerged from a study of blood T cell repertoires in COVID-19. The assay was immunoSEQ multiplex PCR, and TCRdb's table has in-frame clones only and misses some. Of a few hundred thousand clones in the sample, roughly 86% were seen once. The CDR3 has 14 amino acids. V lost 0 bases, J lost 8 bases, and 13 bases lay in between. CDR1 is SGHTA and CDR2 is FQGNSA in the germline V gene. Sample: peripheral blood. V gene TRBV7-2 combines with J gene TRBJ1-1, with unresolved D. This clonotype originated in a human donor with acute or convalescent COVID-19. The donor label of this sample is uncertain. In DNA, the CDR3 is TGTGCCAGCAGCTTAGCGCGGGAGAACCTCGAAGCTTTCTTT. Its translation: CASSLARENLEAFF. Full variable domain (outside the CDR3, taken from reference TRBV7-2 and TRBJ1-1): GAGVSQSPSNKVTEKGKDVELRCDPISGHTALYWYRQSLGQGLEFLIYFQGNSAPDKSGLPSDRFSAERTGGSVSTLTIQRTQQEDSAVYLCASSLARENLEAFFGQGTRLTVV.